This TCR beta chain was profiled in a study of beta chain features in type 1 diabetes. As for the study in general: On cell yields, gender and age, patients and healthy donors were similar. Whole-study findings and limits: The question of HLA type influencing TCRB rearrangement was one that remained unresolved here. When VDJ junctions were examined, type 1 diabetes patients showed fewer insertions and more deletions. TCRB CDR3 length was moderately but significantly reduced in all four CD4+ subsets of Type 1 diabetes patients.

The CDR3 totals 14 residues. V gave up 3 bases and J gave up 3 bases, with 12 bases separating them. Germline CDR1 reads MDHEN; CDR2 reads SYDVKM. In its sample, this clone was seen many times. No antigen is known for it. Expressed TCRB transcripts were sequenced because the isolated RNA had all been reverse transcribed beforehand. Produced via immunoSEQ multiplex PCR; TCRdb's table is partial and in-frame only. The repertoire has around 110,000 clones, about a sixth of them found once; the top ten carry 2% to 3%. The source is a man younger than 40 with type 1 diabetes. This sequence joins TRBV28 and TRBJ2-7; D unresolved. The material sequenced was central memory CD4+ T cells from blood. The CDR3 region has the DNA TGTGCCAGCAGTTTTGGCACCTCGGGCTACGAGCAGTACTTC. Protein product: CASSFGTSGYEQYF.